The T cell receptor (beta chain) described here comes from a study of blood T cell repertoires in COVID-19. Study-wide background: COVID-19 samples, acute and convalescent, were from the United States, Italy and Spain. Sample material is recorded as cDNA or gDNA derived from T cells, B-cell-depleted T cells, or PBMCs.

The method was immunoSEQ multiplex PCR; TCRdb's version includes in-frame clones alone and lacks a portion of them. The profile shows hundreds of thousands of clones, 70% to 90% of them singletons. The CDR3 sequence is 11 residues long. V was trimmed by 4 bases and J by 2 bases, leaving 5 bases between them. Germline V gene data show CDR1 as DFQATT and CDR2 as SNEGSKA (reference sequence). The TCR comes from a woman under 30 who had recovered from COVID-19. The specimen was peripheral blood. V and J are TRBV20-1 and TRBJ1-2; the D is unclear. CDR3 loop: CSATMNYGYTF. Written as DNA, the CDR3 is TGCAGTGCTACAATGAACTATGGCTACACCTTC.